The clone carrying this TCR beta chain was seen only a few times. Its antigen is still unknown. Treatment: approximately 9-day PBMC culture with coronavirus spike peptide pools or control peptides (ViraFEST assay). Samples of CD4+ T cells were obtained from the unexposed donor before the COVID-19 pandemic (2011-2018). After culture for approximately nine days, isolation of CD4+ T cells was performed by negative selection. Investigators exposed CD4+ T cells from unexposed donors to SARS-CoV-2 S/N and four cold-coronavirus spikes, as cells permitted. Sequence data for DNA of cultured CD4+ T cells were generated by the Oncomine TCR Beta short-read assay. From CD4+ T cells that had been cultured, genomic DNA was extracted. TCRdb independently ran MiXCR on the PCR reads; one entry per CDR3 protein. The sample holds 9,000 to 10,000 distinct CDR3 sequences; about 39% are singletons and the top ten take roughly 15%.

These data originate in a study of vaccination and CD4 T cells after COVID-19. At the level of the study: For post-vaccine samples, collection took place a median approximately 72 days after dose two, ranging from 14 to 241.

This CDR3 is 15 amino acids long. Between the trimmed V and J ends, which lost 4 bases and 5 bases, there was a span of 17 bases. CDR1 MNHEY and CDR2 SVGAGI come from the germline V gene. The TCR originated in a human donor in good health. Sequencing input: CD4+ T cells from blood, cultured in vitro. The V and J genes are TRBV6-5 and TRBJ2-5; the D gene is possibly TRBD2 (5 bases). The CDR3 DNA is TGTGCCAGCAGTTTGGGAAGCGGTGATGTGGAGACCCAGTACTTC. Translated, it gives CASSLGSGDVETQYF.